This entry lists 28 T cell receptor beta chains sequenced from one sample in a study of low-dose radiotherapy and immunotherapy resistance in tumors. Priming of first-strand cDNA relied on TRAV- and TRBV-specific primers (covering alpha and beta chains). Amplification of TCRs used a constant-region primer and V-primer adapter for 20 PCR cycles. TCRdb called the reads again in MiXCR, with one record for every CDR3 protein. This table holds 85,000 to 100,000 distinct CDR3 sequences, 9.4% found once. Time point given: before trial treatment. The sequencing used PBMCs, collected before treatment. These receptors came from a male donor with prostate cancer.

The sample holds many counts of this clonotype. The chain joins TRBV4-1 to TRBJ2-1; tentatively, D is TRBD2 (6 bases). Germline-derived CDR1 and CDR2 are MGHRA and YSYEKL. The V end was cut by 4 bases, the J end by 10 bases, with 17 bases between. There are 14 residues in the CDR3. The CDR3 spells CASSLSWGEDEQFF. CDR3 DNA sequence: TGCGCCAGCAGCCTGTCCTGGGGGGAGGACGAGCAGTTCTTC.

This clonotype appeared many times. The chain joins TRBV5-4 to TRBJ2-1; the D gene is possibly TRBD2 (5 bases). Germline V gene lookup returns CDR1 SGHNT and CDR2 YYREEE (reference sequence). Trimming took 5 bases from V and 0 from J, leaving 12 bases between them. The CDR3 is 15 residues long. DNA for the CDR3: TGTGCCAGCAGAGCTGGCCGGGGCTCCTACAATGAGCAGTTCTTC. This gives the protein CASRAGRGSYNEQFF.

This clonotype was picked up many times. As DNA, the CDR3 is TGCAGTGCTTTACGACATGTCCCTCAGCCCCAGCATTTT. This gives the protein CSALRHVPQPQHF. The chain carries TRBV20-1 and TRBJ1-5; D is uncertain. The V and J ends lost 5 bases and 6 bases respectively, with 14 bases between them. The CDR3 covers 13 residues. Germline CDR1 reads DFQATT; CDR2 reads SNEGSKA (reference sequence).

Many counts were recorded for this clonotype. The J gene is TRBJ2-2, the V gene TRBV21-1; the table's D call, TRBD1, was not checked against the DNA. TRBV21-1 is annotated as a pseudogene. This CDR3 has 14 residues. CDR3 nucleotides: TGTGCCAGCCGGGAAGATAAAAACACCGGGGAGCTGTTTTTT. Translation gives CASREDKNTGELFF.

The table lists this clonotype with many counts. The chain is built from TRBV7-2 and TRBJ1-1; D remains ambiguous. Deletions cut 5 bases from V and 0 bases from J, with 13 bases between. CDR3 size: 15 residues. Germline CDR1 is SGHTA and CDR2 is FQGNSA. CDR3 coding DNA: TGTGCCAGCAGCCCAGTGATTGGGATGAACACTGAAGCTTTCTTT. It yields the protein CASSPVIGMNTEAFF.

This clonotype occurred many times. The chain uses TRBV5-5 and TRBJ2-3; D is perhaps TRBD2 (6 bases). Between the trimmed V and J ends, which lost 0 bases and 1 base, there was a span of 15 bases. Germline CDR1 and CDR2: SGHKS and YYEKEE (reference sequence). The CDR3 sequence is 17 residues long. The CDR3 is CASSLGGAAVRTDTQYF. The CDR3 bases are TGTGCCAGCAGCTTGGGCGGGGCAGCGGTTCGCACAGATACGCAGTATTTT.

This clonotype was observed at least ten times. This chain uses TRBV28 with TRBJ2-7; the D call may be TRBD1 or TRBD2 (6 bases each). The CDR3 sequence is 14 residues long. Between the trimmed V and J ends, which lost 7 bases and 1 base, there was a span of 14 bases. CDR1 is MDHEN and CDR2 is SYDVKM in the germline V gene. The CDR3 region has the DNA TGTGCCAGCACCTTGAGGGGGAGGTCCTACGAGCAGTACTTC. Its translation is CASTLRGRSYEQYF.

The table lists this clonotype with many counts. This chain links TRBV18 with TRBJ1-5, with 10 bases that match TRBD1. V trimming: 5 bases; J trimming: 0 bases; junction bases outside the gene matches: 4. Germline loops: CDR1 KGHSH, CDR2 LQKENI. The CDR3 has 16 residues. The CDR3, as DNA: TGTGCCAGCTCAGGACAGGGGGTGAATAGCAATCAGCCCCAGCATTTT. It specifies CASSGQGVNSNQPQHF.

This clonotype was counted many times. The V and J genes are TRBV27 and TRBJ2-7; no clear D. Germline V CDR1 and CDR2: MNHEY, SMNVEV (reference sequence). The germline V and J ends were trimmed by 0 bases and 6 bases, with 15 bases remaining between them. This CDR3 is 15 amino acids long. CDR3 loop: CASSLSDPKLGEQYF. CDR3 DNA: TGTGCCAGCAGTTTATCCGACCCTAAATTGGGCGAGCAGTACTTC.

This clonotype has at least ten counts. V usage is TRBV11-2 and J usage is TRBJ2-1; either TRBD1 or TRBD2 may supply D (5 bases each). Germline loops: CDR1 SGHAT, CDR2 FQNNGV. CDR3 length: 15 residues. V shed 5 bases and J shed 1 base, with 12 bases lying between them. CDR3 sequence (DNA): TGTGCCAGCAGCACCCTCAGGGAGTCCTACAATGAGCAGTTCTTC. Its translation: CASSTLRESYNEQFF.

CDR3 in amino acids: CASSESRDRGSPLHF. The CDR3 nucleotides are TGTGCCAGCAGTGAGAGTCGGGACCGGGGTTCACCCCTCCACTTT. J is TRBJ1-6 and V is TRBV25-1; possible D gene TRBD1, 5 bases. This CDR3 region has 15 residues. Trimming cost V 3 bases and J 9 bases, with 15 bases left between them. The germline V gene has CDR1 MGHDK and CDR2 SYGVNS.

A word on this clonotype: The DNA is left out, because the CDR3 cannot be placed on it with certainty; the CDR3 is given as TCRdb lists it. The V gene is TRBV19, the J gene TRBJ1-4; the D call of TRBD1 is as the table states it, not checked on the DNA. The CDR3 numbers 13 amino acids, ends counted. Germline CDR1 LNHDA, CDR2 SQIVND (reference sequence). The CDR3 region is CACGQGAEKLFFF.

In its sample, this clonotype was seen many times. This chain joins TRBV20-1 and TRBJ2-3, with TRBD2 identical over 7 bases. The V and J ends lost 2 bases and 6 bases, in that order; junction bases with no gene match: 11. From germline, CDR1 is DFQATT and CDR2 SNEGSKA (reference sequence). The CDR3 sequence is 15 residues long. The CDR3, as DNA: TGCAGTGCTAGATCATTCCGGGGGGACCTGGATACGCAGTATTTT. Translated, it gives CSARSFRGDLDTQYF.

The chain links TRBV7-9 to TRBJ2-1, with 14 bases identical to TRBD2. Losses at the gene ends were 1 base for V and 7 bases for J; bases not matched to a gene: 0. Germline CDR1 is SEHNR and CDR2 is FQNEAQ (reference sequence). The CDR3 totals 15 residues. CDR3 amino acids: CASSLGTSGRNEQFF. The CDR3 nucleotides are TGTGCCAGCAGCTTAGGGACTAGCGGGAGGAATGAGCAGTTCTTC.

This clonotype has at least ten counts. The chain couples TRBV20-1 to TRBJ1-6, with D possibly matching TRBD1 (6 bases). Germline assignment: CDR1 DFQATT and CDR2 SNEGSKA (reference sequence). Between the trimmed V and J ends, which lost 6 bases and 11 bases, there was a span of 20 bases. The CDR3 runs 14 residues. The CDR3 DNA sequence: TGCAGTGCCAGGCCAGGGGAGTCGGTTACACCCCTCCACTTT. It is translated as CSARPGESVTPLHF.

This clonotype showed up many times. V usage is TRBV6-2 or TRBV6-3 and J usage is TRBJ2-1, with D uncertain. Trimming pared 0 bases from V and 0 bases from J, leaving 15 bases between. The CDR3 totals 18 residues. Germline V gives CDR1 MNHEY, CDR2 SVGEGT. The CDR3, as DNA: TGTGCCAGCAGTTACTCCCACCTACTTCCATCCTCCTACAATGAGCAGTTCTTC. Amino acid sequence: CASSYSHLLPSSYNEQFF.

This clonotype was counted at least ten times. This rearrangement joins TRBV7-9 to TRBJ1-1, with D unclear. CDR3 length: 14 amino acids. The ends were cut back, 2 bases at V and 5 bases at J, with 12 bases in the middle. CDR1 and CDR2 from the germline V gene are SEHNR and FQNEAQ (reference sequence). The DNA for the CDR3 is TGTGCCAGCAGCTTAACCAAGGGTCGGACTGAAGCTTTCTTT. Amino acid sequence: CASSLTKGRTEAFF.

This clonotype came up many times. The chain is built from TRBV5-1 and TRBJ2-7; possibly TRBD1 for D (5 bases). This CDR3 has 16 residues. Per germline, CDR1 SGHRS and CDR2 YFSETQ. The V end was cut by 0 bases, the J end by 5 bases, with 18 bases between. CDR3 protein: CASSLAREPGNHEQYF. CDR3 in DNA: TGCGCCAGCAGCTTGGCCAGAGAACCAGGGAATCACGAGCAGTACTTC.

This clonotype was picked up many times. The rearrangement joins TRBV29-1 to TRBJ2-5, with TRBD1 as a possible D gene (6 bases). The CDR3 consists of 14 residues. Germline V gene sequence: CDR1 SQVTM, CDR2 ANQGSEA. Trimming took off 3 bases at V and 7 bases at J, with 18 bases between the two ends. CDR3 residues: CSVEGHNQGPTQYF. The CDR3 DNA is TGCAGCGTTGAGGGACACAACCAAGGTCCGACCCAGTACTTC.

In this sample, this clonotype turned up many times. V gene TRBV27 combines with J gene TRBJ2-2; D is possibly TRBD1 (6 bases). V was clipped by 5 bases and J by 6 bases, with 13 bases between them. CDR1 and CDR2 from the germline V gene are MNHEY and SMNVEV (reference sequence). The CDR3 extends over 14 amino acids. The chain's CDR3 is CASSLIQGAGELFF. CDR3 DNA: TGTGCCAGCAGTCTAATACAGGGTGCCGGGGAGCTGTTTTTT.

This clonotype was seen repeatedly, ten times or more. V usage is TRBV5-4 and J usage is TRBJ2-3; maybe TRBD1 (5 bases). The CDR3 has 12 residues. The V gene's germline CDR1 is SGHNT and CDR2 YYREEE (reference sequence). V gave up 2 bases and J gave up 8 bases, with 9 bases separating them. This chain's CDR3 is CASSFPQGTQYF. The CDR3 DNA reads TGTGCCAGCAGCTTCCCCCAGGGTACGCAGTATTTT. Supplemented by reference TRBV5-4 and TRBJ2-3, the full variable domain reads ETGVTQSPTHLIKTRGQQVTLRCSSQSGHNTVSWYQQALGQGPQFIFQYYREEENGRGNFPPRFSGLQFPNYSSELNVNALELDDSALYLCASSFPQGTQYFGPGTRLTVL.

This clonotype was seen ten or more times. This sequence joins TRBV20-1 and TRBJ2-1; TRBD2 aligns across 7 bases. The V and J ends lost 4 bases and 0 bases, in that order; junction bases with no gene match: 9. Per germline, CDR1 DFQATT and CDR2 SNEGSKA (reference sequence). CDR3 size: 16 residues. The CDR3 region has the DNA TGCAGTGCTACCCCCCGGGGGGTGAGCTCCTACAATGAGCAGTTCTTC. It translates to CSATPRGVSSYNEQFF.

The table lists this clonotype with many counts. The chain couples TRBV2 to TRBJ2-5; TRBD2 matches 10 bases. V trimming: 4 bases; J trimming: 2 bases; junction bases outside the gene matches: 7. Germline CDR1 SNHLY, CDR2 FYNNEI. This CDR3 is built from 16 residues. The CDR3 loop is CASSGGTSEIQETQYF. CDR3 bases: TGTGCCAGCAGTGGGGGGACTAGCGAGATTCAAGAGACCCAGTACTTC.

The rearrangement links TRBV28 to TRBJ2-1; TRBD2 matches at 12 bases. Unmatched junction bases numbered 3, after V lost 4 bases and J lost 2 bases. The CDR3 has 16 amino acids. Germline assignment: CDR1 MDHEN and CDR2 SYDVKM. The CDR3, as DNA: TGTGCCAGCAGTTCTCGACTAGCGGGAGCCTACAATGAGCAGTTCTTC. This codes for CASSSRLAGAYNEQFF. Filled out from reference TRBV28 and TRBJ2-1, the complete variable domain reads DVKVTQSSRYLVKRTGEKVFLECVQDMDHENMFWYRQDPGLGLRLIYFSYDVKMKEKGDIPEGYSVSREKKERFSLILESASTNQTSMYLCASSSRLAGAYNEQFFGPGTRLTVL.

This clonotype was seen ten or more times. The chain joins TRBV20-1 to TRBJ2-2; 12 bases agree with TRBD2. CDR1 DFQATT and CDR2 SNEGSKA come from the germline V gene (reference sequence). This CDR3 has 17 residues. Trimming took 3 bases from V and 5 from J; bases not matched to a gene: 10. The CDR3 DNA is TGCAGTGCTAGGGTCGGGGGGCTAGCGGGAGGGACCGGGGAGCTGTTTTTT. This sequence encodes CSARVGGLAGGTGELFF.

This clonotype was found many times. The V and J genes are TRBV5-6 and TRBJ2-7; 7 nucleotides agree with TRBD1. The trim removed 0 bases at V and 4 bases at J, leaving 4 bases unmatched. CDR1 is SGHDT and CDR2 is YYEEEE in the germline V gene. This CDR3 has 14 amino acids. CDR3 in amino acids: CASSLEGGEYEQYF. For the CDR3, the DNA is TGTGCCAGCAGCTTGGAAGGGGGCGAATACGAGCAGTACTTC. Combining the CDR3 with reference TRBV5-6 and TRBJ2-7 gives the whole variable domain DAGVTQSPTHLIKTRGQQVTLRCSPKSGHDTVSWYQQALGQGPQFIFQYYEEEERQRGNFPDRFSGHQFPNYSSELNVNALLLGDSALYLCASSLEGGEYEQYFGPGTRLTVT.

The sample holds many counts of this clonotype. CDR3 DNA sequence: TGCAGTGCTAGGGATCCGGCGGGAGAAGTCTACAATGAGCAGTTCTTC. It yields the protein CSARDPAGEVYNEQFF. V usage is TRBV20-1 and J usage is TRBJ2-1; 7 positions match TRBD2. V was clipped by 3 bases and J by 3 bases; unmatched bases: 11. Germline CDR1 and CDR2: DFQATT and SNEGSKA (reference sequence). The CDR3 has 16 amino acids.

This clonotype has ten or more counts. The chain combines TRBV19 with TRBJ2-2; the D gene is possibly TRBD1 (5 bases). V was clipped by 11 bases and J by 3 bases, with 13 bases between them. Germline assignment: CDR1 LNHDA and CDR2 SQIVND (reference sequence). The CDR3 spans 13 residues. The CDR3 DNA reads TGTGCCGTAGGAAGGGGATACACCGGGGAGCTGTTTTTT. Encoded protein: CAVGRGYTGELFF.